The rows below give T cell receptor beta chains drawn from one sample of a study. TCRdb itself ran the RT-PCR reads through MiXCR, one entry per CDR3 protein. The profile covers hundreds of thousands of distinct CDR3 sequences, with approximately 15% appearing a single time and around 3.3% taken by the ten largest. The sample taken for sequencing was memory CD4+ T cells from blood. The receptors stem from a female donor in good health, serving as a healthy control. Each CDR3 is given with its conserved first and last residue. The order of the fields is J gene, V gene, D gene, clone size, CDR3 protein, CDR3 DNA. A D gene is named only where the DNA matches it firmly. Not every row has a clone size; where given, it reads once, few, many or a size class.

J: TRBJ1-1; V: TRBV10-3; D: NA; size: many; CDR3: CAISEARQVEAFF; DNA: TGTGCCATCAGTGAGGCGCGACAGGTTGAAGCTTTCTTT
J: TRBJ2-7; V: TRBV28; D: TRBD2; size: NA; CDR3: CASSTSGTSGIYEQYF; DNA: TGTGCCAGCAGCACTTCCGGGACTAGCGGTATCTACGAGCAGTACTTC
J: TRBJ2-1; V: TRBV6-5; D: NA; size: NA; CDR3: CASRDWRSYNEQFF; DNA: TGTGCCAGCCGCGACTGGCGGTCCTACAATGAGCAGTTCTTC
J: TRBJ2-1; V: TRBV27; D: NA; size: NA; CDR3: CASSLNRRLYNEQFF; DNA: TGTGCCAGCAGTTTGAATCGTCGCCTCTACAATGAGCAGTTCTTC
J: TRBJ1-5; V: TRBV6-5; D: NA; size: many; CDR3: CASSTDGGNQPQHF; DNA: TGTGCCAGCAGCACCGACGGGGGCAATCAGCCCCAGCATTTT
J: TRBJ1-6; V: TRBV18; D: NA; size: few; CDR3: CASSPAGTGDSPLHF; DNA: TGTGCCAGCTCACCAGCAGGGACGGGGGATTCACCCCTCCACTTT
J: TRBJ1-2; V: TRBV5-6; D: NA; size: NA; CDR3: CASRLESNYGYTF; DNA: TGTGCCAGCAGGTTGGAGTCTAACTATGGCTACACCTTC
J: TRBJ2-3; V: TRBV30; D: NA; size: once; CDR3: CACNRFSTDTQYF; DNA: TGTGCCTGTAACAGATTCAGCACAGATACGCAGTATTTT
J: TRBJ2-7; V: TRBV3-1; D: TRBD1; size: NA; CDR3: CASSHEDRTYEQYF; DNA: TGTGCCAGCAGCCATGAGGACAGGACCTACGAGCAGTACTTC
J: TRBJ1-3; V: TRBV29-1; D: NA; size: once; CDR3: CSVPALKDSGNTIYF; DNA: TGCAGCGTGCCCGCTCTGAAGGACTCTGGAAACACCATATATTTT
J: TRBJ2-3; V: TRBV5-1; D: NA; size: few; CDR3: CASSLEAGLDTQYF; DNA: TGCGCCAGCAGCTTGGAAGCAGGGCTGGATACGCAGTATTTT
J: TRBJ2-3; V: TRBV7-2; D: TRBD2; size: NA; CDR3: CASSPKRLAGPDTQYF; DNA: TGTGCCAGCAGCCCCAAAAGACTAGCGGGGCCAGATACGCAGTATTTT
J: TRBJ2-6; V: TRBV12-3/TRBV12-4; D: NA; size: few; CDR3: CASSEQGVAGANVLTF; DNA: TGTGCCAGCAGTGAACAGGGAGTTGCTGGGGCCAACGTCCTGACTTTC
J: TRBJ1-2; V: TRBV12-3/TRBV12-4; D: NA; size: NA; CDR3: CASSQDSMLGYTF; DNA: TGTGCCAGCAGCCAAGACAGTATGTTGGGCTACACCTTC
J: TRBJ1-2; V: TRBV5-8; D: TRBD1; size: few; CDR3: CASSLKGAPNYGYTF; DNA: TGTGCCAGCAGCTTGAAGGGGGCGCCGAACTATGGCTACACCTTC
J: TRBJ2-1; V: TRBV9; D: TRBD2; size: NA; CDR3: CASSVIRDAREVEQFF; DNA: TGTGCCAGCAGCGTAATCCGGGACGCCCGGGAGGTTGAGCAGTTCTTC
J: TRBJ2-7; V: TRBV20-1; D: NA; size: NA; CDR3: CSARAPEQYF; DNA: TGCAGTGCTAGGGCACCCGAGCAGTACTTC
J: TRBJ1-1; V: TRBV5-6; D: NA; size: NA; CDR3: CASSPSGSAGTEAFF; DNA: TGTGCCAGCAGCCCGTCGGGGTCCGCAGGCACTGAAGCTTTCTTT
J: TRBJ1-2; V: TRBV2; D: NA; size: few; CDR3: CASSDRQEDGYTF; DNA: TGTGCCAGCAGTGATAGACAGGAGGATGGCTACACCTTC
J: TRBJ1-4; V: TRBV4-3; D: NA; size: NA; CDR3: CASSQDKGGGANEKLFF; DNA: TGCGCCAGCAGCCAAGATAAAGGGGGGGGAGCTAATGAAAAACTGTTTTTT
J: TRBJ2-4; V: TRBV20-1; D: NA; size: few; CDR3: CSARDRSSADIQYF; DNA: TGCAGTGCTAGAGATCGAAGTAGCGCGGACATTCAGTACTTC
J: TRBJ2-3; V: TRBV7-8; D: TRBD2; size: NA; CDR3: CASSLNSLAGGQGF; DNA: TGTGCCAGCAGCTTAAATAGTCTAGCGGGCGGCCAGGGGTTT
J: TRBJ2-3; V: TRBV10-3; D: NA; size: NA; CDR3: CAISNLDEQYF; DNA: TGTGCCATCTCAAATCTGGATGAGCAGTATTTT
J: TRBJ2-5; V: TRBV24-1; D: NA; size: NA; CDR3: CATSDLRPGNQETQYF; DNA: TGTGCCACCAGTGATTTGCGCCCAGGAAACCAAGAGACCCAGTACTTC
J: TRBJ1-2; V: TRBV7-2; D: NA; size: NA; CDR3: CASSLAGTYRYTF; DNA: TGTGCCAGCAGCTTAGCGGGGACTTATCGCTACACCTTC
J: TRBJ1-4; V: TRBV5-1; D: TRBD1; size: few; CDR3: CASSLAWDRGREKLFF; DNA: TGCGCCAGCAGCTTGGCCTGGGACAGGGGACGAGAAAAACTGTTTTTT